One and the same sample provided the 14 T cell receptor beta chains below, sequenced in a study of Graves' ophthalmopathy and Graves' hyperthyroidism. From RNA, the CDR3 regions of TCR beta chains were amplified and sequenced. The library came from an HTBI-primed first-round RT-PCR and a second-round multiplex PCR. TCRdb processed the multiplex PCR reads anew with MiXCR; each CDR3 protein has one entry. The top ten clones hold approximately 6.5% of a sample with hundreds of thousands of distinct CDR3 sequences, over 20% of them seen once. Material for sequencing was peripheral blood. All receptors derive from a woman aged 18-30 years with stable Graves' hyperthyroidism. Some clones in this sample may be carry-over from other donors' samples.

This clonotype was observed at least ten times. The chain links TRBV11-1 to TRBJ2-7; tentatively, D is TRBD1 or TRBD2 (5 bases each). V was pared by 3 bases and J by 3 bases, with 21 bases between. This CDR3 contains 17 residues. CDR1 and CDR2 (germline): SGHAT, FQDESV (reference sequence). The CDR3 region is CASSLRTPGRIFYEQYF. In DNA, the CDR3 is TGTGCCAGCAGCTTGCGTACCCCGGGACGGATCTTCTACGAGCAGTACTTC.

This clonotype was detected ten times or more. The chain links TRBV5-5 to TRBJ2-7, with 7 nucleotides matching TRBD1. This CDR3 is built from 15 residues. The trim removed 1 base at V and 3 bases at J, leaving 7 bases unmatched. In germline, CDR1 is SGHKS, CDR2 YYEKEE (reference sequence). The CDR3, as DNA: TGTGCCAGCAGCTTGCCCGGGACAGCGATCTACGAGCAGTACTTC. Its protein is CASSLPGTAIYEQYF.

Ten or more counts support this clonotype. This sequence joins TRBV19 and TRBJ1-1, with 7 bases lining up with TRBD1. This CDR3 spans 16 amino acids. J lost 4 bases, V lost 2 bases, and 10 bases had no gene match. Germline V gene data show CDR1 as LNHDA and CDR2 as SQIVND (reference sequence). The CDR3 DNA follows: TGTGCCAGTAGTATACAGCCAGGGGGGCTTCGCACTGAAGCTTTCTTT. It translates to CASSIQPGGLRTEAFF.

This clonotype appeared many times. This chain links TRBV6-2 or TRBV6-3 with TRBJ1-5, with D uncertain. Germline V gives CDR1 MNHEY, CDR2 SVGEGT. This CDR3 is 16 amino acids long. Trimming pared 1 base from V and 5 bases from J, leaving 15 bases between. CDR3 sequence: CASSYLGLLGDQPQHF. The CDR3 DNA is TGTGCCAGCAGTTACTTGGGCCTGCTCGGGGATCAGCCCCAGCATTTT.

The rearrangement links TRBV6-5 to TRBJ2-5; 9 nucleotides agree with TRBD1. Trimming removed 2 bases from V and 5 bases from J; junction bases left unmatched: 3. The CDR3 has 14 amino acids. Germline values: CDR1 MNHEY, CDR2 SVGAGI. The CDR3 nucleotides read TGTGCCAGCAGTTACGGGACAGGGCACGAGACCCAGTACTTC. Protein product: CASSYGTGHETQYF.

The rearrangement uses TRBV4-1 and TRBJ1-1; D remains ambiguous. Trimming left V 1 base short and J 0 bases short, with 18 bases between. From germline, CDR1 is MGHRA and CDR2 YSYEKL. The CDR3 spans 18 residues. CDR3 coding DNA: TGCGCCAGCAGCCAAGCTACGACGTCTCGCGGGCTGAACACTGAAGCTTTCTTT. Its protein product is CASSQATTSRGLNTEAFF.

This clonotype was counted ten times or more. J is TRBJ1-2 and V is TRBV6-5; D gene unclear. The CDR3 consists of 13 residues. Looked up from germline, CDR1 is MNHEY and CDR2 is SVGAGI. The ends were cut back, 4 bases at V and 3 bases at J, with 9 bases in the middle. CDR3 amino acids: CASSSSGDYGYTF. The CDR3 DNA follows: TGTGCCAGCAGTTCGTCAGGAGACTATGGCTACACCTTC.

This clonotype has a count of ten or more. The genes are TRBV7-6 and TRBJ2-7; D tentatively fits TRBD1 or TRBD2 (6 bases each). Per the germline V gene, CDR1 is SGHVS and CDR2 is FNYEAQ. The CDR3 spans 16 residues. Trimming took 5 bases from V and 7 from J, leaving 24 bases between them. The CDR3 region is CASSPASEGGNWEQYF. DNA of the CDR3: TGTGCCAGCAGCCCGGCATCGGAGGGGGGCAACTGGGAGCAGTACTTC.

This clonotype was observed at least ten times. The chain joins TRBV12-3 or TRBV12-4 to TRBJ2-7, with TRBD2 matching 13 bases. V shed 0 bases, J shed 6 bases, and the junction held 8 bases outside the gene matches. The CDR3 runs to 17 residues. CDR3: CASSLARTSGSAREQYF. For the CDR3, the DNA is TGTGCCAGCAGTTTAGCGCGGACTAGCGGGAGTGCTCGCGAGCAGTACTTC.

This clonotype was seen many times. The chain combines TRBV7-2 with TRBJ1-2; D ambiguous. This CDR3 spans 14 amino acids. Germline V gives CDR1 SGHTA, CDR2 FQGNSA. Trimming removed 1 base from V and 4 bases from J, with 10 bases in between. The CDR3 is CASSLERTFYGYTF. Written as DNA, the CDR3 is TGTGCCAGCAGCTTAGAGCGGACCTTCTATGGCTACACCTTC.

This clonotype has a count of ten or more. Relative to the germline gene, one junction end is altered; a read error may explain this. The chain links TRBV10-3 to TRBJ2-2; possible D gene TRBD1, 6 bases. The CDR3 consists of 15 residues. Germline CDR1 is ENHRY and CDR2 is SYGVKD. The CDR3 coding sequence is TGTGCCATCAGTCCAGGGACATCGAACACCGGGAAGCTGTTTTTT. It encodes CAISPGTSNTGKLFF.

This clonotype was seen at least ten times. This chain joins TRBV28 and TRBJ1-1, with a possible D match to TRBD1 (5 bases). This CDR3 has 15 residues. The germline CDR1 and CDR2 sequences are MDHEN and SYDVKM. V was clipped by 1 base and J by 4 bases, with 13 bases between them. The CDR3 here is CASSLSGTQGTEAFF. CDR3 sequence (DNA): TGTGCCAGCAGTTTATCAGGGACCCAAGGCACTGAAGCTTTCTTT.

In this sample, this clonotype turned up many times. V gene TRBV27 combines with J gene TRBJ1-5, with D possibly TRBD1 on 5 matching bases. This CDR3 spans 15 amino acids. V was pared by 2 bases and J by 2 bases, with 10 bases between. Germline V gives CDR1 MNHEY, CDR2 SMNVEV (reference sequence). The CDR3 sequence is CASSLAGRGNQPQHF. CDR3 DNA: TGTGCCAGCAGTTTAGCAGGGAGAGGCAATCAGCCCCAGCATTTT.

The rearrangement links TRBV27 to TRBJ2-4; weak D call: TRBD1 (6 bases). Germline V gene data show CDR1 as MNHEY and CDR2 as SMNVEV (reference sequence). The CDR3 has 17 residues. Trimming left V 4 bases short and J 2 bases short, with 18 bases between. CDR3: CASSSPQGMGTKNIQYF. CDR3 in DNA: TGTGCCAGCAGTTCCCCACAGGGTATGGGAACCAAAAACATTCAGTACTTC.